The present TCR beta chain was sequenced within a study of metastatic and nonmetastatic thyroid tumors. Study in general: Samples came from malignant and benign thyroid patients, and repertoires were compared across blood and tumor or nodule tissue. Study-wide points: According to reports, the diversity of TCR beta was significantly higher in malignant thyroid tumors than in benign nodules, and this held in both blood and tumor samples.

As processed by the authors: A distant-metastasis classifier for papillary thyroid cancer was built using CDR3 differences across clinicopathological groups. TCRdb re-called the PCR reads through MiXCR. The V and J calls reflect TCRdb's pipeline rather than the authors' work. The table includes 30,000 to 35,000 clones, around 33% detected once. Nobody among the patients had been given any treatment before thyroid surgery. This clone has a handful of counts. Its antigen is currently unknown. Germline CDR1 MGHRA, CDR2 YSYEKL. Trimming cost V 3 bases and J 8 bases; bases outside gene matches: 10. The length of the CDR3 is 15 residues.

The clonotype was recovered from a female donor with papillary thyroid cancer or a benign thyroid nodule (not recorded which). Some clones in this sample may be carry-over from other donors' samples. The material sequenced was tumor tissue. The chain has TRBV4-1 and TRBJ1-5, with TRBD1 matching 7 bases. The CDR3 region has the DNA TGCGCCAGCAGCCAGACAGGGAGACCTCGGGAGCCCCAGCATTTT. It codes for CASSQTGRPREPQHF.